Each of the 8 T cell receptor beta chains below was sequenced from the same sample in a study of beta chain features in type 1 diabetes. The study reverse transcribed the entire isolated RNA, so it sequenced expressed TCRB transcripts. Some clones are missing from TCRdb's copy, which holds only in-frame ones; the method was immunoSEQ multiplex PCR. The data hold under 200,000 clones, with 7% to 10% observed a single time. Material for sequencing was central memory CD4+ T cells from blood. These receptors were collected from a woman aged 18-29 years in good health.

There are a few counts of this clone. The rearrangement links TRBV30 to TRBJ1-6, with D possibly TRBD1 on 5 matching bases. This CDR3 spans 15 amino acids. Germline V gene sequence: CDR1 GTSNPN, CDR2 SVGIG (reference sequence). V shed 8 bases and J shed 0 bases, with 14 bases lying between them. CDR3 sequence reads: CAGHHTSSYNSPLHF. DNA of the CDR3: TGTGCCGGACACCATACGAGCTCCTATAATTCACCCCTCCACTTT.

The V gene is TRBV7-3, the J gene TRBJ1-6, with 7 positions matching TRBD1. The V and J ends lost 4 bases and 6 bases, in that order; junction bases with no gene match: 6. Germline V CDR1 and CDR2: SGHTA, FQGTGA. The CDR3 sequence is 15 residues long. This CDR3 is CASSSQTGSNSPLHF. CDR3 nucleotide sequence: TGTGCCAGCAGCTCACAGACAGGGAGTAATTCACCCCTCCACTTT.

The chain uses TRBV14 and TRBJ2-5; 10 bases line up with TRBD2. In germline, CDR1 is SGHDN, CDR2 FVKESK. CDR3 length: 14 residues. V lost 3 bases and J lost 9; bases outside the gene matches: 7. The chain's CDR3 is CASSQSLSGRPQYF. CDR3 nucleotide sequence: TGTGCCAGCAGCCAGTCCCTTAGCGGGAGGCCCCAGTACTTC.

This clone is a singleton in its sample. V and J are TRBV11-2 and TRBJ2-5; 16 positions agree with TRBD2. Germline trimming cut 5 bases from V and 4 bases from J; bases unmatched to any gene: 7. Germline CDR1 is SGHAT and CDR2 is FQNNGV. The CDR3 sequence is 17 residues long. CDR3 loop: CASSPGTSGGAGETQYF. The DNA for the CDR3 is TGTGCCAGCAGCCCCGGGACTAGCGGGGGGGCCGGAGAGACCCAGTACTTC.

This clone turned up a few times. The sample has other DNA sequences that encode this CDR3 too. The chain is built from TRBV7-2 and TRBJ1-6; D not resolved. This CDR3 region has 14 residues. The germline V and J ends were trimmed by 3 bases and 8 bases, with 11 bases remaining between them. Germline CDR1 reads SGHTA; CDR2 reads FQGNSA. The CDR3 reads CASSLREGHSPLHF. In DNA form, the CDR3 reads TGTGCCAGCAGCTTGCGGGAGGGCCATTCACCCCTCCACTTT.

This clone is labeled as medium-sized. The chain links TRBV29-1 to TRBJ2-1; 9 nucleotides align to TRBD2. V was clipped by 6 bases and J by 4 bases; unmatched bases: 16. CDR1 is SQVTM and CDR2 is ANQGSEA in the germline V gene. The CDR3 extends over 17 amino acids. The CDR3, as DNA: TGCAGCGTGGAGGTAGCGGGAGCGTTCTTCGAATACAATGAGCAGTTCTTC. Encoded protein: CSVEVAGAFFEYNEQFF.

J is TRBJ2-5 and V is TRBV4-2, with 11 positions matching TRBD2. The V gene end was trimmed by 4 bases and the J gene end by 3 bases; junction bases not matched to a gene: 4. The CDR3 contains 15 residues. Germline V gene sequence: CDR1 LGHNA, CDR2 YNFKEQ. The DNA for the CDR3 is TGTGCCAGCAGCCCTAGCGGGGGGCTCGAAGAGACCCAGTACTTC. Translated: CASSPSGGLEETQYF.

The V call is TRBV29-1, the J call TRBJ1-5; D is possibly TRBD1 (6 bases). There are 15 residues in the CDR3. The V gene's germline CDR1 is SQVTM and CDR2 ANQGSEA. V was trimmed by 0 bases and J by 2 bases, leaving 11 bases between them. The CDR3 loop is CSVEESPGGNQPQHF. The CDR3 bases are TGCAGCGTTGAAGAAAGTCCAGGGGGCAATCAGCCCCAGCATTTT. Full variable domain (missing parts from reference TRBV29-1 and TRBJ1-5): SAVISQKPSRDICQRGTSLTIQCQVDSQVTMMFWYRQQPGQSLTLIATANQGSEATYESGFVIDKFPISRPNLTFSTLTVSNMSPEDSSIYLCSVEESPGGNQPQHFGDGTRLSIL.